A single sample is the source of the 25 T cell receptor beta chains below, sequenced in a study of identical twins. TCRdb passed the 5' RACE reads through MiXCR, listing each CDR3 protein once. Of about 470,000 distinct CDR3 sequences in the sample, 20% to 25% were seen once. The same data also contributed to another study, on T cells expressing NK-cell markers.

The sample taken for sequencing was CD4+ T cells sorted from blood. These receptor sequences come from a woman between 18 and 29 years old in good health.

The chain carries TRBV12-3 or TRBV12-4 and TRBJ2-2; D could derive from TRBD1 or TRBD2 (5 bases each). The length of the CDR3 is 13 residues. V lost 5 bases and J 7 bases, leaving 11 bases between the germline ends. The CDR3 DNA reads as TGTGCCAGCAGTGGGGACCTATTCGGGGAGCTGTTTTTT. The encoded protein is CASSGDLFGELFF.

The CDR3 DNA sequence: TGTGCCAGCAGCGCCGGTGCGCCTCCCACAGATACGCAGTATTTT. Its translation: CASSAGAPPTDTQYF. The chain is built from TRBV9 and TRBJ2-3, with D uncertain. The germline CDR1 and CDR2 sequences are SGDLS and YYNGEE. V shed 3 bases and J shed 2 bases, with 13 bases lying between them. CDR3 length: 15 amino acids.

Only a few counts were recorded for this clonotype. Here the CDR3 reads CSASRQASGLTFF. The CDR3, as DNA: TGCAGTGCTTCTCGACAGGCCAGCGGACTAACTTTCTTT. V and J are TRBV20-1 and TRBJ1-1; D may be TRBD1 (6 bases). From germline, CDR1 is DFQATT and CDR2 SNEGSKA (reference sequence). Trimming took 5 bases from V and 12 from J, leaving 22 bases between them. The CDR3 extends over 13 amino acids.

The J gene is TRBJ2-7, the V gene TRBV6-6, with 7 bases that match TRBD1. Germline V lookup: CDR1 MNHNY, CDR2 SVGAGI (reference sequence). The length of the CDR3 is 13 residues. V lost 8 bases to trimming and J lost 2 bases; unmatched junction nucleotides: 6. CDR3 bases: TGTGCCAGCTGCCGGGACAGCGCCTACGAGCAGTACTTC. Protein: CASCRDSAYEQYF.

This clonotype was counted only a few times. This chain uses TRBV11-2 with TRBJ2-1, with 13 bases fitting TRBD2. CDR3 length: 16 amino acids. The junction had 6 bases not matched to a gene; V was cut back by 4 bases and J by 6 bases. CDR1 and CDR2 (germline): SGHAT, FQNNGV. CDR3 sequence reads: CASSSRLAGGPNEQFF. The CDR3 DNA follows: TGTGCCAGCAGCTCCCGACTAGCGGGAGGTCCCAATGAGCAGTTCTTC.

A few counts support this clonotype. V is TRBV5-1 and J is TRBJ2-5; the match to TRBD2 covers 15 bases. The V gene's germline CDR1 is SGHRS and CDR2 YFSETQ. J lost 4 bases, V lost 3 bases, and 1 base had no gene match. This CDR3 has 15 residues. CDR3 in amino acids: CASSWTSGGAETQYF. In DNA form, the CDR3 reads TGCGCCAGCAGCTGGACTAGCGGGGGGGCAGAGACCCAGTACTTC.

This clonotype was picked up a small number of times. This rearrangement joins TRBV7-9 to TRBJ2-2, with 9 positions matching TRBD1. The V segment lost 0 bases and the J segment 3 bases; nucleotides outside the gene matches: 2. Germline loops: CDR1 SEHNR, CDR2 FQNEAQ (reference sequence). This CDR3 region has 16 residues. The DNA for the CDR3 is TGTGCCAGCAGCTTAGCACAGGGGGCTTACACCGGGGAGCTGTTTTTT. This translates into CASSLAQGAYTGELFF.

V and J are TRBV6-4 and TRBJ1-2; TRBD1 might be the D (5 bases). Deletions cut 4 bases from V and 2 bases from J, with 5 bases between. The CDR3 runs to 12 residues. Germline CDR1 reads MRHNA; CDR2 reads SNTAGT. DNA for the CDR3: TGTGCCAGCAGTGCAGGGAACTATGGCTACACCTTC. Translated: CASSAGNYGYTF.

This clonotype was found a few times. The V gene is TRBV20-1, the J gene TRBJ1-1; D gene uncertain. This CDR3 is 14 amino acids long. Between the trimmed V and J ends, which lost 0 bases and 3 bases, there was a span of 11 bases. In germline, CDR1 is DFQATT, CDR2 SNEGSKA (reference sequence). The CDR3 nucleotides are TGCAGTGCTAGAGATCATCTTCTGGACACTGAAGCTTTCTTT. It codes for CSARDHLLDTEAFF.

This clonotype was picked up many times. The V gene is TRBV12-3 or TRBV12-4, the J gene TRBJ1-2; D not resolved. The CDR3 loop spans 11 amino acids. Between the trimmed V and J ends, which lost 3 bases and 6 bases, there was a span of 5 bases. The CDR3 coding sequence is TGTGCCAGCAGTTTTTATCATGGCTACACCTTC. Protein product: CASSFYHGYTF.

This clonotype was counted between two and nine times. The rearrangement uses TRBV10-1 and TRBJ2-1; 15 bases map to TRBD2. Germline V gives CDR1 WNHNN, CDR2 SYGVQD (reference sequence). The CDR3 extends over 16 amino acids. The junction had 4 bases not matched to a gene; V was cut back by 6 bases and J by 4 bases. The CDR3 loop is CASRAGLAGGYNEQFF. CDR3 bases: TGCGCCAGCAGAGCGGGACTAGCGGGGGGATACAATGAGCAGTTCTTC.

V and J are TRBV4-1 and TRBJ2-2; TRBD2 is a possible D gene (5 bases). The CDR3 covers 18 residues. Germline CDR1 is MGHRA and CDR2 is YSYEKL. Trimming pared 1 base from V and 6 bases from J, leaving 21 bases between. As DNA, the CDR3 is TGCGCCAGCAGCCAAGTCGGTCGCGTGAAGTGGGGAGCCGGGGAGCTGTTTTTT. Translation gives CASSQVGRVKWGAGELFF.

The rearrangement joins TRBV10-1 to TRBJ2-1; 8 nucleotides agree with TRBD2. V lost 8 bases to trimming and J lost 2 bases; unmatched junction nucleotides: 2. The germline CDR1 and CDR2 sequences are WNHNN and SYGVQD (reference sequence). The CDR3 is made up of 13 amino acids. The CDR3: CASGGLAYNEQFF. The CDR3 region has the DNA TGCGCCAGCGGGGGACTAGCCTACAATGAGCAGTTCTTC.

Comment on this clonotype: The junction shows a germline mismatch at one end, possibly a read error. This rearrangement joins TRBV7-8 to TRBJ2-3; tentatively, D is TRBD2 (5 bases). The CDR3 loop spans 17 amino acids. From germline, CDR1 is SGHVS and CDR2 FQNEAQ. The CDR3, as DNA: TGTGCCAGCAGCCTCCTCACGTTGGGCTCGGGGTCAGATAGGCAGTATTTT. Encoded protein: CASSLLTLGSGSDRQYF.

CDR3 sequence (DNA): TGCGCCAGCAGCCCGAGCGTGGGCTCGAACACTGAAGCTTTCTTT. This gives the protein CASSPSVGSNTEAFF. The chain links TRBV5-1 to TRBJ1-1; no definite D call. Germline CDR1 SGHRS, CDR2 YFSETQ. V lost 4 bases and J 1 base, leaving 14 bases between the germline ends. The CDR3 has 15 residues.

The chain is built from TRBV9 and TRBJ2-7; 12 nucleotides line up with TRBD2. This CDR3 is built from 14 residues. CDR1 is SGDLS, CDR2 YYNGEE, per germline. V shed 3 bases, J shed 6 bases, and the junction held 4 bases outside the gene matches. The CDR3 loop is CASSAGTSGSEQYF. CDR3 sequence (DNA): TGTGCCAGCAGCGCCGGGACTAGCGGGTCCGAGCAGTACTTC.

The CDR3 region has the DNA TGTGCCAGCACCTCCCACCCGGGAAGGGAGACCCAGTACTTC. This gives the protein CASTSHPGRETQYF. The chain links TRBV7-2 to TRBJ2-5; tentative D call: TRBD2 (5 bases). Trimming took off 7 bases at V and 5 bases at J, with 17 bases between the two ends. The CDR3 length is 14 residues. CDR1 and CDR2 from the germline V gene are SGHTA and FQGNSA.

This clonotype has a single count. The J gene is TRBJ2-3, the V gene TRBV7-9; 11 nucleotides align to TRBD2. The CDR3 consists of 15 residues. Germline V gives CDR1 SEHNR, CDR2 FQNEAQ (reference sequence). Germline trimming cut 5 bases from V and 4 bases from J; bases unmatched to any gene: 5. This chain's CDR3 is CASSHSGRAPDTQYF. The CDR3 DNA reads TGTGCCAGCAGCCATAGCGGGAGGGCCCCAGATACGCAGTATTTT.

In this sample, this clonotype turned up a few times. This chain's CDR3 is CASSLTAAYQPQHF. The DNA for the CDR3 is TGTGCCAGCAGTTTGACAGCCGCCTATCAGCCCCAGCATTTT. This chain connects TRBV12-3 or TRBV12-4 to TRBJ1-5, with D maybe TRBD1 (5 bases). The CDR3 totals 14 residues. Between the trimmed V and J ends, which lost 3 bases and 5 bases, there was a span of 11 bases.

This clonotype has just a few counts. The chain couples TRBV6-5 to TRBJ2-5, with TRBD2 matching 7 bases. The germline V gene encodes CDR1 MNHEY and CDR2 SVGAGI. Unmatched junction bases numbered 7, after V lost 1 base and J lost 2 bases. The CDR3 covers 16 residues. CDR3 DNA sequence: TGTGCCAGCAGTTACTGGGGTAGCGGGCTACAAGAGACCCAGTACTTC. Protein: CASSYWGSGLQETQYF.

A few counts support this clonotype. The chain employs TRBV20-1 and TRBJ2-6; D call uncertain. The germline gives CDR1 DFQATT, CDR2 SNEGSKA (reference sequence). V lost 6 bases to trimming and J lost 0 bases, with 9 bases between them. This CDR3 comprises 14 residues. The CDR3 sequence is CSASPLSGANVLTF. In DNA, the CDR3 is TGCAGTGCCAGTCCCCTCTCTGGGGCCAACGTCCTGACTTTC.

The table lists this clonotype with a few counts. The CDR3 DNA is TGTGCCAGCAGCTTAGACGGTCAGATGGGATACGAGCAGTACTTC. Its protein product is CASSLDGQMGYEQYF. The chain links TRBV7-6 to TRBJ2-7, with D unclear. Germline V gene lookup returns CDR1 SGHVS and CDR2 FNYEAQ. The CDR3 is 15 amino acids. V shed 1 base and J shed 4 bases, with 14 bases lying between them.

This clonotype was picked up a small number of times. This chain connects TRBV7-2 to TRBJ1-3, with D hard to call. The CDR3 spans 12 residues. Germline CDR1 reads SGHTA; CDR2 reads FQGNSA. V was trimmed by 1 base and J by 6 bases, leaving 4 bases between them. CDR3 protein: CASSLDENTIYF. CDR3 in DNA: TGTGCCAGCAGCTTAGATGAAAACACCATATATTTT.

This clonotype was detected a few times. This rearrangement joins TRBV3-1 to TRBJ2-7; TRBD1 matches 8 bases. With 3 bases clipped from V and 0 bases from J, the junction kept 7 bases outside the gene matches. CDR1 is LGHDT and CDR2 is YNNKEL in the germline V gene (reference sequence). There are 16 residues in the CDR3. CDR3 amino acids: CASSQEYRGTSYEQYF. CDR3 nucleotide sequence: TGTGCCAGCAGCCAGGAATACAGGGGGACCTCCTACGAGCAGTACTTC.

This chain connects TRBV20-1 to TRBJ2-1; 15 bases map to TRBD2. The CDR3 runs 13 residues. Germline V gene lookup returns CDR1 DFQATT and CDR2 SNEGSKA (reference sequence). V lost 6 bases to trimming and J lost 10 bases; unmatched junction nucleotides: 4. CDR3 sequence (DNA): TGCAGTGCCTCGGGACTAGCGGGGGGAGAGCAGTTCTTC. This gives the protein CSASGLAGGEQFF.